This record looks at one T cell receptor (beta chain) sequence and its context. Antigen specificity is unknown. TCRdb keeps only in-frame clones here, not all; method: immunoSEQ multiplex PCR. The sample yields around 2.1 million clones, about 92% seen once. This sample is drawn from a study of shared clonotypes between healthy human individuals. Study observations and caveats: What rarefaction showed was incomplete sorted-subset sequencing despite large depth.

CD45RO-negative, CCR7-selected cells formed the naive CD8 fraction, which excluded terminally differentiated effector memory CD45RA+ cells. V gave up 8 bases and J gave up 7 bases; unmatched junction bases: 17. Germline-derived CDR1 and CDR2 are ENHRY and SYGVKD. CDR3 length equals 18 residues. Sequencing was carried out using naive CD8+ T cells from PBMCs. The clonotype comes from a young man in good health. Some clones in this sample may be carry-over from other donors' samples. The rearrangement uses TRBV10-3 and TRBJ1-6, with 10 positions matching TRBD1. This CDR3 is CAIGSFSRDRGRNSPLHF. As DNA, the CDR3 is TGTGCCATCGGTTCTTTCTCCCGGGACAGGGGTAGGAATTCACCCCTCCACTTT.